The rows below give T cell receptor beta chains drawn from one sample of a study of blood T cell repertoires in COVID-19. Produced via immunoSEQ multiplex PCR; TCRdb's table is partial and in-frame only. In the table there are about 50,000 clones, roughly 90% of which are singletons. The sequencing input was peripheral blood. The receptors derive from a woman at least 80 years old with acute or convalescent COVID-19. Both conserved end residues are trimmed from each CDR3.

v_gene,CDR3aa
TRBV24-1,ATSDPGLVDNEQF
TRBV6-4,ASSGTGGWDRALH
TRBV4-2,ASRPRGLSYEQY
TRBV27,ASSPTGRSRSNQPQH
TRBV7-3,ASSFGGRTDTQY
TRBV6-5,ASSYRDSFNEKLF
TRBV5-5,ASSQIAGTANTEAF
TRBV11-3,ASSSGRGGTEAF
TRBV9,ASSPAGTGAKNIQY
TRBV4-2,ASSQDNGRGSYNEQF
TRBV18,ASSPMGQGSTGELF
TRBV30,AWNVVSGLI
TRBV11-3,ASSSQGSPDTDTQY
TRBV11-2,ASSLASSGYNEQF
TRBV7-8,ASSRGLAGWSRSNEQF
TRBV7-3,ASSFGSRETQY